This T cell receptor (beta chain) originates from a study of PD-1 blockade in classical Hodgkin lymphoma. Study-level findings and limits: Lower baseline TCR diversity was reported for newly diagnosed patients than for healthy donors. By cycle point C4D1, TCR diversity had risen significantly in CD4+ cells (but not CD8+ cells).

In regard to this clone: Antigen specificity is unknown.

All trial patients relapsed after autologous stem cell transplantation. Profiled with immunoSEQ multiplex PCR; TCRdb holds only in-frame clones, not every one. The table lists nearly 55,000 clones, 81% of them singletons. The CDR3 has 14 residues. With 1 base removed from V and 0 bases from J, the gap between germline ends came to 4 bases. Germline V gene lookup returns CDR1 KGHSH and CDR2 LQKENI. The sequencing used peripheral blood mononuclear cells (PBMCs), collected at baseline. The chain is built from TRBV18 and TRBJ1-5, with D uncertain. This TCR derives from a human donor with classical Hodgkin lymphoma. CDR3: CASSPLTSNQPQHF. CDR3 nucleotides: TGTGCCAGCTCACCACTTACTAGCAATCAGCCCCAGCATTTT.